These 21 T cell receptor beta chains were sequenced from one sample in a study of T-cell memory formation after mild COVID-19. TCRdb called the 5' RACE reads again in MiXCR, with one record for every CDR3 protein. The table includes about 400,000 distinct CDR3 sequences, more than 15% detected once. The material sequenced was PBMCs or a T cell subset sorted from them (not recorded which). The receptor set was obtained from a man younger than 35 who had mild COVID-19 (a few samples of this study predate the infection). Cell type and time point are not known.

The J gene is TRBJ2-6, the V gene TRBV27; no reliable D call. This CDR3 comprises 16 residues. Between the trimmed V and J ends, which lost 3 bases and 0 bases, there was a span of 9 bases. CDR1 and CDR2 (germline): MNHEY, SMNVEV (reference sequence). Here the CDR3 reads CASSFMPLSGANVLTF. The CDR3 nucleotides are TGTGCCAGCAGTTTTATGCCCCTCTCTGGGGCCAACGTCCTGACTTTC.

The chain recombines TRBV15 with TRBJ2-3, with unresolved D. Germline V gene data show CDR1 as LNHNV and CDR2 as YYDKDF (reference sequence). The CDR3 has 16 residues. Trimming removed 1 base from V and 3 bases from J, with 14 bases in between. For the CDR3, the DNA is TGTGCCACCAGCAGAGTGGGCCGGGCAAGGACAGATACGCAGTATTTT. It is translated as CATSRVGRARTDTQYF.

This clonotype was picked up a small number of times. Compared with germline, one end of the junction differs, possibly owing to a read error. The V gene is TRBV7-2, the J gene TRBJ2-1, with unresolved D. Germline CDR1 reads SGHTA; CDR2 reads FQGNSA. This CDR3 spans 17 amino acids. CDR3 nucleotides: TGTGCCAGCAGCCTTTATAGTGGGTCTGACTCCGACAATGAGCAGTTCTTC. This codes for CASSLYSGSDSDNEQFF.

This rearrangement joins TRBV20-1 to TRBJ2-3; no clear D. Germline loops: CDR1 DFQATT, CDR2 SNEGSKA (reference sequence). The CDR3 has 13 amino acids. With 1 base removed from V and 0 bases from J, the gap between germline ends came to 5 bases. The CDR3, as DNA: TGCAGTGCTAGAGCGACTAGCACAGATACGCAGTATTTT. Translation: CSARATSTDTQYF.

V usage is TRBV5-1 and J usage is TRBJ2-1; no reliable D call. The CDR3 totals 13 residues. V was pared by 2 bases and J by 9 bases, with 12 bases between. Germline V CDR1 and CDR2: SGHRS, YFSETQ. DNA of the CDR3: TGCGCCAGCAGCTTTAATCCTAACGGTGAGCAGTTCTTC. Protein product: CASSFNPNGEQFF. Combining the CDR3 with reference TRBV5-1 and TRBJ2-1 gives the whole variable domain KAGVTQTPRYLIKTRGQQVTLSCSPISGHRSVSWYQQTPGQGLQFLFEYFSETQRNKGNFPGRFSGRQFSNSRSEMNVSTLELGDSALYLCASSFNPNGEQFFGPGTRLTVL.

V gene TRBV2 combines with J gene TRBJ2-1; 7 bases fit TRBD2. Losses at the gene ends were 6 bases for V and 9 bases for J; bases not matched to a gene: 5. CDR3 length: 12 residues. Germline V lookup: CDR1 SNHLY, CDR2 FYNNEI. The CDR3 bases are TGTGCCAGCAGCGGACTAGTGTTTGAGCAGTTCTTC. Protein product: CASSGLVFEQFF.

This chain connects TRBV6-6 to TRBJ1-1, with D possibly TRBD1 on 5 matching bases. V gave up 1 base and J gave up 7 bases, with 16 bases separating them. The germline V gene encodes CDR1 MNHNY and CDR2 SVGAGI (reference sequence). The CDR3 loop spans 15 amino acids. CDR3 sequence (DNA): TGTGCCAGCAGTTACTGGGGGGGGAAGGGCCTTGAAGCTTTCTTT. It translates to CASSYWGGKGLEAFF.

This clonotype turned up a few times. V and J are TRBV7-9 and TRBJ1-1; D not resolved. V dropped 5 bases and J dropped 0 bases, with 13 bases sitting between them. This CDR3 comprises 15 residues. The germline gives CDR1 SEHNR, CDR2 FQNEAQ (reference sequence). The CDR3 reads CASSQTLGMNTEAFF. In DNA form, the CDR3 reads TGTGCCAGCAGCCAAACGCTGGGGATGAACACTGAAGCTTTCTTT. Looking up the rest from reference TRBV7-9 and TRBJ1-1 gives the full variable domain: DTGVSQNPRHKITKRGQNVTFRCDPISEHNRLYWYRQTLGQGPEFLTYFQNEAQLEKSRLLSDRFSAERPKGSFSTLEIQRTEQGDSAMYLCASSQTLGMNTEAFFGQGTRLTVV.

The chain recombines TRBV19 with TRBJ2-3, with a weak D call TRBD2 (6 bases). The CDR3 is 14 residues long. V lost 6 bases and J 2 bases, leaving 12 bases between the germline ends. From germline, CDR1 is LNHDA and CDR2 SQIVND (reference sequence). In DNA, the CDR3 is TGTGCCAGTAGCCGGGGGTCGGTCACAGATACGCAGTATTTT. Translating it yields CASSRGSVTDTQYF. The full variable domain, with the rest looked up from reference TRBV19 and TRBJ2-3, is DGGITQSPKYLFRKEGQNVTLSCEQNLNHDAMYWYRQDPGQGLRLIYYSQIVNDFQKGDIAEGYSVSREKKESFPLTVTSAQKNPTAFYLCASSRGSVTDTQYFGPGTRLTVL.

This clonotype was found a few times. The chain employs TRBV6-1 and TRBJ2-5; either TRBD1 or TRBD2 may supply D (5 bases each). CDR3 size: 12 residues. Germline V gives CDR1 MNHNS, CDR2 SASEGT. The germline V and J ends were trimmed by 7 bases and 9 bases, with 15 bases remaining between them. The CDR3: CASIPSGGPQYF. The CDR3 DNA reads as TGTGCCAGCATACCGAGTGGGGGACCCCAGTACTTC.

The chain links TRBV19 to TRBJ1-1; 8 bases agree with TRBD1. CDR1 and CDR2 from the germline V gene are LNHDA and SQIVND (reference sequence). The V gene end was trimmed by 3 bases and the J gene end by 4 bases; junction bases not matched to a gene: 4. The CDR3 consists of 14 residues. The chain's CDR3 is CASSIQGAITEAFF. CDR3 nucleotides: TGTGCCAGTAGTATCCAGGGGGCGATCACTGAAGCTTTCTTT. Full variable domain (rest looked up from reference TRBV19 and TRBJ1-1): DGGITQSPKYLFRKEGQNVTLSCEQNLNHDAMYWYRQDPGQGLRLIYYSQIVNDFQKGDIAEGYSVSREKKESFPLTVTSAQKNPTAFYLCASSIQGAITEAFFGQGTRLTVV.

The genes are TRBV10-3 and TRBJ1-5, with D possibly matching TRBD1 (5 bases). Trimming removed 0 bases from V and 1 base from J, with 13 bases in between. From germline, CDR1 is ENHRY and CDR2 SYGVKD. The CDR3 length is 17 residues. CDR3: CAISESNSGPSNQPQHF. The CDR3 DNA follows: TGTGCCATCAGTGAGTCGAATTCGGGGCCCAGCAATCAGCCCCAGCATTTT.

This clonotype was picked up a small number of times. The chain uses TRBV13 and TRBJ2-7; D gene uncertain. The CDR3 length is 14 residues. Between the trimmed V and J ends, which lost 5 bases and 0 bases, there was a span of 11 bases. Germline V gene data show CDR1 as PRHDT and CDR2 as FYEKMQ (reference sequence). The CDR3 loop reads CASSPSANSYEQYF. In DNA, the CDR3 is TGTGCCAGCAGCCCGTCGGCCAACTCCTACGAGCAGTACTTC.

This clonotype was seen many times. The V gene is TRBV14, the J gene TRBJ2-2, with no clear D. The germline V and J ends were trimmed by 6 bases and 2 bases, with 4 bases remaining between them. The CDR3 length is 12 residues. Germline CDR1 SGHDN, CDR2 FVKESK. CDR3 coding DNA: TGTGCCAGCAGGACTAACACCGGGGAGCTGTTTTTT. Amino acids: CASRTNTGELFF. Based on the CDR3 plus reference TRBV14 and TRBJ2-2, the full variable domain is EAGVTQFPSHSVIEKGQTVTLRCDPISGHDNLYWYRRVMGKEIKFLLHFVKESKQDESGMPNNRFLAERTGGTYSTLKVQPAELEDSGVYFCASRTNTGELFFGEGSRLTVL.

This clonotype was detected only a few times. The J gene is TRBJ2-2, the V gene TRBV4-3; the D gene is possibly TRBD2 (7 bases). The germline CDR1 and CDR2 sequences are LGHNA and YSLEER. The V gene lost 4 bases and the J gene lost 5 bases, with 17 bases spanning the gap. The CDR3 is made up of 16 amino acids. CDR3 sequence reads: CASSPQRGRDTGELFF. The CDR3 nucleotides are TGCGCCAGCAGCCCCCAGAGGGGGAGGGATACCGGGGAGCTGTTTTTT.

V usage is TRBV4-3 and J usage is TRBJ1-6; D is undetermined. V lost 0 bases and J 4 bases, leaving 13 bases between the germline ends. Germline V gives CDR1 LGHNA, CDR2 YSLEER. The length of the CDR3 is 17 residues. CDR3 in DNA: TGCGCCAGCAGCCAAGATAGGAGGGCCCAATATAATTCACCCCTCCACTTT. Translating it yields CASSQDRRAQYNSPLHF.

The chain combines TRBV20-1 with TRBJ1-5, with 7 bases aligning to TRBD1. Per germline, CDR1 DFQATT and CDR2 SNEGSKA (reference sequence). V gave up 6 bases and J gave up 3 bases; unmatched junction bases: 8. The CDR3 covers 14 residues. This CDR3 reads CSALGTADNQPQHF. The CDR3 nucleotides read TGCAGTGCCCTTGGGACAGCCGACAATCAGCCCCAGCATTTT.

The gene calls are TRBV9 and TRBJ1-1, with D possibly being TRBD1 (6 bases). The CDR3 consists of 15 residues. CDR1 is SGDLS and CDR2 is YYNGEE in the germline V gene. With 4 bases removed from V and 4 bases from J, the gap between germline ends came to 17 bases. The chain's CDR3 is CASSPPVGASTEAFF. The DNA of the CDR3 is TGTGCCAGCAGCCCCCCCGTGGGGGCTAGCACTGAAGCTTTCTTT. The variable domain in full, completed from reference TRBV9 and TRBJ1-1, reads DSGVTQTPKHLITATGQRVTLRCSPRSGDLSVYWYQQSLDQGLQFLIQYYNGEERAKGNILERFSAQQFPDLHSELNLSSLELGDSALYFCASSPPVGASTEAFFGQGTRLTVV.

This clonotype was seen at least ten times. The rearrangement links TRBV24-1 to TRBJ2-4; D unclear. Trimming removed 4 bases from V and 0 bases from J, with 9 bases in between. Germline assignment: CDR1 KGHDR and CDR2 SFDVKD. This CDR3 comprises 15 residues. Written as DNA, the CDR3 is TGTGCCACCAGTGACCCCTCTCTAGCCAAAAACATTCAGTACTTC. This translates into CATSDPSLAKNIQYF.

This chain connects TRBV5-1 to TRBJ1-2, with 8 bases that match TRBD1. The V gene's germline CDR1 is SGHRS and CDR2 YFSETQ. This CDR3 region has 17 residues. V lost 3 bases and J lost 7; bases outside the gene matches: 17. The DNA of the CDR3 is TGCGCCAGCAGCTCGAGTACCGACAGGGGATTAAGAAGTGGCTACACCTTC. Translated: CASSSSTDRGLRSGYTF.

This clonotype appeared a few times. The chain couples TRBV20-1 to TRBJ1-3; D not certain. This CDR3 has 15 residues. Trimming removed 0 bases at V and 0 bases at J, with 9 bases between. Germline V gene data show CDR1 as DFQATT and CDR2 as SNEGSKA (reference sequence). The CDR3 region is CSARDTAYSGNTIYF. Here the CDR3 DNA reads TGCAGTGCTAGAGATACAGCCTACTCTGGAAACACCATATATTTT.